The source of this T cell receptor beta chain is a study of blood T cell repertoires in COVID-19. At the level of the study: Nucleic acid was either cDNA or gDNA, and it came from T cells, B-cell-depleted T cells, or PBMCs.

V was clipped by 6 bases and J by 2 bases, with 13 bases between them. Germline loops: CDR1 MNHEY, CDR2 SVGAGI. CDR3 length equals 14 residues. Original processing notes: Nucleated cell number was recorded as an estimate derived from reference gene primer amplification. Only in-frame clones appear in the TCRdb table, and some are missing; sequencing was by immunoSEQ multiplex PCR. The V and J calls and clone size were taken over from that table, and D and trimming were inferred from the DNA. Among some 91,000 clones listed, about nine tenths were seen once. Sequences were obtained from peripheral blood. The chain carries TRBV6-5 and TRBJ1-1, with D possibly matching TRBD1 (6 bases). The source of this sequence is a man aged 55 to 69 with acute or convalescent COVID-19. CDR3 in amino acids: CASRLGDKNTEAFF. CDR3 in DNA: TGTGCCAGCAGGCTGGGGGACAAAAACACTGAAGCTTTCTTT.